This T cell receptor (beta chain) came from a study of blood T cell repertoires in COVID-19. In the study overall: PBMCs, B-cell-depleted T cells, or T cells provided the cDNA or gDNA that made up the material.

Germline loops: CDR1 MNHEY, CDR2 SMNVEV (reference sequence). This CDR3 spans 14 amino acids. Germline trimming cut 5 bases from V and 4 bases from J; bases unmatched to any gene: 3. As handled by the study authors: Estimates of nucleated cell counts were drawn from the amplification of reference gene primers. TCRdb keeps only in-frame clones here, not all; method: immunoSEQ multiplex PCR. V, J and clone size reflect that table, while D and trimming were determined from the DNA. The sample consists of around 200,000 clones, 80% to 90% of them appearing once. The rearrangement links TRBV27 to TRBJ2-1; TRBD2 matches at 9 bases. Sequences were obtained from peripheral blood. The sequence came from a man between 70 and 80 years old with active or convalescent COVID-19. The CDR3 DNA is TGTGCCAGCAGTAGCGGGGGGATTTACAATGAGCAGTTCTTC. This encodes CASSSGGIYNEQFF.